The rows below give T cell receptor beta chains drawn from one sample of a study of cytomegalovirus exposure and HLA in healthy donors. Repertoires were generated with immunoSEQ multiplex PCR, while TCRdb's copy carries only in-frame clones and drops some. The sample yields approximately 58,000 clones, approximately 80% seen once. Sequencing was done on a sample of PBMCs. Receptors were obtained from a man under 40 in good health and CMV-seronegative. CDR3s include the opening cysteine and the closing phenylalanine or tryptophan. The order of the fields is clone size, J gene, V gene, D gene, CDR3 DNA, CDR3 protein. A D gene is named only where the DNA matches it firmly. The size entry is marked missing in some rows and otherwise reads once, few, many or a size class.

clone_size: few
j_call: TRBJ1-1
v_call: TRBV4-3
d_call: -
cdr3_nt: TGCGCCAGCAGCCAAGATTGGGCAGCCAGCACTGAAGCTTTCTTT
cdr3_aa: CASSQDWAASTEAFF

clone_size: -
j_call: TRBJ2-2
v_call: TRBV5-6
d_call: TRBD2
cdr3_nt: TGTGCCAGCAGCCGCGACGGACTAGCGGGAATAACCGGGGAGCTGTTTTTT
cdr3_aa: CASSRDGLAGITGELFF

clone_size: -
j_call: TRBJ1-1
v_call: TRBV11-2
d_call: -
cdr3_nt: TGTGCCAGCAGCTTTATGAACACTGAAGCTTTCTTT
cdr3_aa: CASSFMNTEAFF

clone_size: -
j_call: TRBJ1-4
v_call: TRBV5-1
d_call: -
cdr3_nt: TGCGCCAGCAGCTTGGAGGGCAGGGGAGAGAGTGAAAAACTGTTTTTT
cdr3_aa: CASSLEGRGESEKLFF

clone_size: -
j_call: TRBJ2-3
v_call: TRBV27
d_call: TRBD2
cdr3_nt: TGTGCCAGCAGTCGACCGGGACTAGCGGGGGGGAGGTATACGCAGTATTTT
cdr3_aa: CASSRPGLAGGRYTQYF

clone_size: -
j_call: TRBJ2-7
v_call: TRBV7-9
d_call: TRBD1
cdr3_nt: TGTGCCAGCAGCGGCCGGGACAGGGGGGATGCGAGGCAGTACTTC
cdr3_aa: CASSGRDRGDARQYF

clone_size: -
j_call: TRBJ2-1
v_call: TRBV9
d_call: -
cdr3_nt: TGTGCCAGCAGCGTAGTCAGCGGGCTTTACAATGAGCAGTTCTTC
cdr3_aa: CASSVVSGLYNEQFF

clone_size: -
j_call: TRBJ1-2
v_call: TRBV6-6
d_call: -
cdr3_nt: TGTGCCAGCAGTAAATACAGGGAAGGCTACACCTTC
cdr3_aa: CASSKYREGYTF

clone_size: -
j_call: TRBJ1-2
v_call: TRBV2
d_call: TRBD1
cdr3_nt: TGTGCCAGCAGTGATAGCCGGGACAGGGGGCATACTGGCTACACCTTC
cdr3_aa: CASSDSRDRGHTGYTF

clone_size: -
j_call: TRBJ2-5
v_call: TRBV29-1
d_call: -
cdr3_nt: TGCAGCGTTGAAATGGGTGCGGCGACCCAGTACTTC
cdr3_aa: CSVEMGAATQYF